This T cell receptor beta chain is drawn from a study of blood T cell repertoires in COVID-19. Looking at the study overall: Sites in the United States, Italy and Spain provided acute and convalescent COVID-19 samples. Sources were T cells, B-cell-depleted T cells, or PBMCs; the material itself was cDNA or gDNA.

Germline-derived CDR1 and CDR2 are SNHLY and FYNNEI. Trimming shortened V by 7 bases and J by 9 bases, and 10 bases separated the two germline ends. The CDR3 length is 11 residues. The table came from immunoSEQ multiplex PCR; TCRdb's copy has only in-frame clones and leaves some out. The sample contains roughly 68,000 clones, more than 85% of which appear only once. This clonotype originated in a middle-aged man with COVID-19, enrolled during active disease. The V call is TRBV2, the J call TRBJ1-3; D is unclear. The material sequenced was peripheral blood. This CDR3 is CASKREGTIYF. The DNA of the CDR3 is TGTGCCAGCAAAAGGGAGGGCACCATATATTTT.